One and the same sample provided the 19 T cell receptor beta chains below, sequenced in a study of CD8+ T cells in alopecia areata. cDNA reverse transcribed from extracted RNA served as the sequencing template. Data came from immunoSEQ multiplex PCR; TCRdb stores just in-frame clones and leaves some out. The table records 200,000 to 250,000 clones, about 61% of them present only once. The sample consisted of CD8+ T cells sorted from blood. These receptors were taken from a human donor in good health.

The CDR3 DNA reads as TGTGCCTGGGCGACAGGGGGCAATCAGCCCCAGCATTTT. It codes for CAWATGGNQPQHF. The rearrangement joins TRBV30 to TRBJ1-5, with 8 bases identical to TRBD1. CDR3 length: 13 amino acids. The junction had 2 bases not matched to a gene; V was cut back by 5 bases and J by 2 bases. Germline V CDR1 and CDR2: GTSNPN, SVGIG (reference sequence).

This clone was picked up a small number of times. The CDR3 spells CASGRGIQFF. CDR3 nucleotides: TGTGCCAGTGGTAGAGGGATCCAGTTCTTC. The chain employs TRBV19 and TRBJ2-1; a weak D match, TRBD2 (5 bases). The CDR3 spans 10 residues. Germline loops: CDR1 LNHDA, CDR2 SQIVND (reference sequence). V lost 8 bases, J lost 13 bases, and 12 bases lay in between.

The J gene is TRBJ1-2, the V gene TRBV6-1; 9 nucleotides match TRBD1. V trimming: 2 bases; J trimming: 4 bases; junction bases outside the gene matches: 8. This CDR3 is 16 amino acids long. Germline loops: CDR1 MNHNS, CDR2 SASEGT. The DNA for the CDR3 is TGTGCCAGCAGTGAATCCGCGGACAGGGGACGCTATGGCTACACCTTC. It is translated as CASSESADRGRYGYTF.

The chain couples TRBV5-6 to TRBJ2-7; either TRBD1 or TRBD2 may fit D (5 bases each). V lost 2 bases, J lost 2 bases, and 11 bases lay in between. CDR1 and CDR2 from the germline V gene are SGHDT and YYEEEE. The CDR3 consists of 14 residues. The CDR3 region has the DNA TGTGCCAGCAGCTTTCCGGGACGGCCCTACGAGCAGTACTTC. Amino acid sequence: CASSFPGRPYEQYF. The full variable domain, its missing parts supplied by reference TRBV5-6 and TRBJ2-7, is DAGVTQSPTHLIKTRGQQVTLRCSPKSGHDTVSWYQQALGQGPQFIFQYYEEEERQRGNFPDRFSGHQFPNYSSELNVNALLLGDSALYLCASSFPGRPYEQYFGPGTRLTVT.

The rearrangement joins TRBV19 to TRBJ1-6; D call uncertain. The CDR3 is 13 residues long. CDR1 is LNHDA and CDR2 is SQIVND in the germline V gene (reference sequence). Trimming removed 3 bases from V and 6 bases from J, with 6 bases in between. The CDR3 sequence: CASSMPSNSPLHF. CDR3 nucleotides: TGTGCCAGTAGTATGCCCAGTAATTCACCCCTCCACTTT.

This clone has more than one count but fewer than ten. The CDR3 bases are TGTGCCAGTAGTGTACGGGGGACGAGGGAAAACATTCAGTACTTC. This sequence encodes CASSVRGTRENIQYF. This chain uses TRBV19 with TRBJ2-4; D is possibly TRBD2 (6 bases). This CDR3 region has 15 residues. Germline CDR1 and CDR2: LNHDA and SQIVND (reference sequence). V shed 5 bases and J shed 5 bases, with 16 bases lying between them.

This clone was recorded once. The V and J genes are TRBV4-2 and TRBJ1-2; no clear D gene. Between the trimmed V and J ends, which lost 3 bases and 1 base, there was a span of 6 bases. From germline, CDR1 is LGHNA and CDR2 YNFKEQ. This CDR3 has 13 residues. The CDR3 here is CASSHTVNYGYTF. CDR3 bases: TGTGCCAGCAGCCATACAGTTAACTATGGCTACACCTTC.

A few counts support this clone. Distinct nucleotide sequences in the sample also encode this CDR3. This chain joins TRBV29-1 and TRBJ2-7, with D possibly matching TRBD1 (5 bases). The CDR3 has 12 residues. Germline CDR1 and CDR2: SQVTM and ANQGSEA. Trimming shortened V by 0 bases and J by 2 bases, and 5 bases separated the two germline ends. DNA of the CDR3: TGCAGCGTTGAAGAAGGGGCCTACGAGCAGTACTTC. This translates into CSVEEGAYEQYF.

The J gene is TRBJ2-3, the V gene TRBV5-1; no definite D call. V dropped 1 base and J dropped 2 bases, with 20 bases sitting between them. Germline V CDR1 and CDR2: SGHRS, YFSETQ. This CDR3 contains 18 residues. CDR3 bases: TGCGCCAGCAGCTTGTTCAGTAGGGATTATCGCGACACAGATACGCAGTATTTT. Translation gives CASSLFSRDYRDTDTQYF.

The V call is TRBV2, the J call TRBJ2-5; possibly TRBD1 for D (6 bases). CDR1 and CDR2 (germline): SNHLY, FYNNEI. Trimming removed 2 bases at V and 1 base at J, with 11 bases between. The length of the CDR3 is 15 residues. CDR3 sequence: CASSEWGHSQETQYF. As DNA, the CDR3 is TGTGCCAGCAGTGAATGGGGACACAGCCAAGAGACCCAGTACTTC. Variable domain in full (rest from reference TRBV2 and TRBJ2-5): EPEVTQTPSHQVTQMGQEVILRCVPISNHLYFYWYRQILGQKVEFLVSFYNNEISEKSEIFDDQFSVERPDGSNFTLKIRSTKLEDSAMYFCASSEWGHSQETQYFGPGTRLLVL.

CDR3 sequence (DNA): TGTGCCAGCAGCCCTCGGGATTTTGAGACCCAGTACTTC. This encodes CASSPRDFETQYF. This sequence joins TRBV7-2 and TRBJ2-5; perhaps TRBD2 as D (5 bases). V shed 5 bases and J shed 5 bases, with 12 bases lying between them. The V gene's germline CDR1 is SGHTA and CDR2 FQGNSA. The CDR3 is 13 amino acids.

This clone was seen more than once but under ten times. This chain joins TRBV4-1 and TRBJ2-7; a weak D match, TRBD1 (5 bases). Trimming shortened V by 0 bases and J by 7 bases, and 13 bases separated the two germline ends. CDR1 is MGHRA, CDR2 YSYEKL, per germline. CDR3 length: 14 residues. The CDR3: CASSQDDRPLEQYF. CDR3 nucleotide sequence: TGCGCCAGCAGCCAAGATGACAGACCGCTGGAGCAGTACTTC.

V and J are TRBV29-1 and TRBJ2-7; D is perhaps TRBD2 (7 bases). The CDR3 consists of 12 residues. V gave up 7 bases and J gave up 6 bases, with 16 bases separating them. CDR1 and CDR2 from the germline V gene are SQVTM and ANQGSEA. DNA for the CDR3: TGCAGCGGTAGAGGGGGGGGCGGCGAGCAGTACTTC. It translates to CSGRGGGGEQYF.

This rearrangement joins TRBV29-1 to TRBJ2-1, with D possibly TRBD1 on 5 matching bases. Germline V CDR1 and CDR2: SQVTM, ANQGSEA. Trimming cost V 6 bases and J 3 bases, with 9 bases left between them. The length of the CDR3 is 12 residues. The CDR3 spells CSVPDSYNEQFF. The CDR3 DNA reads as TGCAGCGTCCCAGACAGCTACAATGAGCAGTTCTTC.

CDR3 nucleotides: TGTGCCAGCAGCTTTGGGGATTTCGCTAGCACAGATACGCAGTATTTT. This codes for CASSFGDFASTDTQYF. This sequence joins TRBV7-9 and TRBJ2-3; D remains ambiguous. Trimming removed 3 bases at V and 0 bases at J, with 13 bases between. The CDR3 runs 16 residues. CDR1 and CDR2 from the germline V gene are SEHNR and FQNEAQ (reference sequence).

As to this clone: The sample carries other DNA sequences with the same CDR3. The chain employs TRBV9 and TRBJ2-5, with a tentative D call TRBD2 (6 bases). This CDR3 comprises 14 residues. The germline CDR1 and CDR2 sequences are SGDLS and YYNGEE. V was pared by 3 bases and J by 4 bases, with 13 bases between. CDR3 DNA: TGTGCCAGCAGCGGCGGGACCGCGGGAGAGACCCAGTACTTC. Translated: CASSGGTAGETQYF.

This clone occurred a few times. The chain links TRBV13 to TRBJ1-5; D not resolved. Trimming cost V 0 bases and J 0 bases, with 6 bases left between them. CDR1 and CDR2 (germline): PRHDT, FYEKMQ (reference sequence). There are 15 residues in the CDR3. CDR3 protein: CASSLGSYSNQPQHF. In DNA form, the CDR3 reads TGTGCCAGCAGCTTAGGGTCTTATAGCAATCAGCCCCAGCATTTT.

The chain carries TRBV15 and TRBJ1-3; D is uncertain. CDR3 length: 15 amino acids. CDR1 and CDR2 (germline): LNHNV, YYDKDF (reference sequence). The V gene lost 1 base and the J gene lost 0 bases, with 7 bases spanning the gap. The CDR3 nucleotides read TGTGCCACCAGCAGAGCGGGGAGCTCTGGAAACACCATATATTTT. Translated, it gives CATSRAGSSGNTIYF.

The chain combines TRBV7-9 with TRBJ2-1, with D maybe TRBD2 (6 bases). Germline loops: CDR1 SEHNR, CDR2 FQNEAQ (reference sequence). The CDR3 covers 18 residues. Trimming left V 4 bases short and J 0 bases short, with 19 bases between. CDR3 sequence (DNA): TGTGCCAGCAGCTCTAACGCCGGGGCGGGGAGCTCCTACAATGAGCAGTTCTTC. Encoded protein: CASSSNAGAGSSYNEQFF.